This is a list of T cell receptor beta chains from one sample in a study of blood T cell repertoires in COVID-19. The table came from immunoSEQ multiplex PCR; TCRdb's copy has only in-frame clones and leaves some out. There are about 130,000 clones in the sample; around 89% occur only once, and 10% lies in the top ten. The sequencing sample was made of peripheral blood. The receptors come from a man aged 50 to 60 with acute or convalescent COVID-19. Both conserved end residues are part of each CDR3. The D gene is left open where the match is weak. Expanded clones get a size class; other rows say once, few or many, or leave the size out.

>TRBJ2-1|TRBV6-5|-|-
CASSYSGGRPNEQFF
TGTGCCAGCAGTTACTCTGGCGGCCGACCGAATGAGCAGTTCTTC
>TRBJ2-1|TRBV6-5|TRBD2|-
CASSRAGGGANEQFF
TGTGCCAGCAGTCGCGCGGGGGGAGGCGCGAATGAGCAGTTCTTC
>TRBJ1-2|TRBV7-9|TRBD1|-
CASSRGEIDRAGYTF
TGTGCCAGCAGCAGGGGCGAAATCGACAGGGCTGGCTACACCTTC
>TRBJ1-2|TRBV19|-|-
CASSISREVYGYTF
TGTGCCAGTAGTATATCCCGGGAGGTATATGGCTACACCTTC
>TRBJ1-4|TRBV19|TRBD1|-
CASRPQGADEKLFF
TGTGCCAGTAGACCTCAGGGGGCAGATGAAAAACTGTTTTTT
>TRBJ1-1|TRBV6-4|TRBD1|-
CASRTQGWDGEAFF
TGTGCCAGCAGGACACAGGGGTGGGACGGTGAAGCTTTCTTT
>TRBJ2-1|TRBV5-1|-|-
CASSLAQNEQFF
TGCGCCAGCAGCTTGGCCCAAAATGAGCAGTTCTTC
>TRBJ2-3|TRBV7-2|TRBD1|-
CASSSPSRGDTQYF
TGTGCCAGCAGCTCCCCCTCCAGGGGGGATACGCAGTATTTT
>TRBJ1-5|TRBV7-2|TRBD1|-
CASSSSSDRVLNQPQHF
TGTGCCAGCAGCTCCTCGTCGGACAGGGTACTAAATCAGCCCCAGCATTTT
>TRBJ1-1|TRBV28|TRBD1|-
CASSEDRVVTEAFF
TGTGCCAGCAGTGAAGACAGGGTGGTCACTGAAGCTTTCTTT
>TRBJ1-1|TRBV4-1|TRBD1|-
CASIPMTGKGTEAFF
TGCGCCAGCATTCCAATGACAGGGAAGGGAACTGAAGCTTTCTTT
>TRBJ1-2|TRBV7-9|TRBD1|-
CASTSTGGAGGYTF
TGTGCCAGCACCTCGACAGGGGGCGCGGGAGGCTACACCTTC
>TRBJ1-2|TRBV7-8|-|-
CASSLALGGGYTF
TGTGCCAGCAGCTTAGCCCTCGGGGGTGGCTACACCTTC
>TRBJ1-2|TRBV14|-|-
CASSPSGSYGYTF
TGTGCCAGCAGCCCATCGGGGTCCTATGGCTACACCTTC
>TRBJ1-1|TRBV27|-|-
CASRGGARTEAFF
TGTGCCAGCAGGGGGGGGGCGAGAACTGAAGCTTTCTTT
>TRBJ1-1|TRBV6-6|-|-
CASSSLEQGGTEAFF
TGTGCCAGCAGTTCCCTCGAACAGGGTGGAACTGAAGCTTTCTTT
>TRBJ1-3|TRBV5-1|-|once
CASSLNGAPGNTIYF
TGCGCCAGCAGCTTGAATGGGGCGCCTGGAAACACCATATATTTT
>TRBJ1-2|TRBV19|TRBD1|-
CASSTSGGAWRPYGYTF
TGTGCCAGTAGTACCTCAGGGGGCGCGTGGCGGCCTTATGGCTACACCTTC
>TRBJ1-2|TRBV19|TRBD1|few
CASSIRTGRVTYGYTF
TGTGCCAGTAGTATCCGGACAGGGAGGGTTACCTATGGCTACACCTTC
>TRBJ1-5|TRBV5-5|TRBD1|-
CASSLEGTGNQPQHF
TGTGCCAGCAGCTTAGAAGGGACAGGGAATCAGCCCCAGCATTTT
>TRBJ2-1|TRBV4-1|TRBD2|-
CASSQVLTSGSYNEQFF
TGCGCCAGCAGCCAAGTCCTGACTAGCGGTTCCTACAATGAGCAGTTCTTC
>TRBJ1-5|TRBV30|TRBD1|-
CAWTGDRDQPQHF
TGTGCCTGGACCGGGGACAGGGATCAGCCCCAGCATTTT
>TRBJ1-1|TRBV29-1|-|once
CSGTGSGMNTEAFF
TGCAGCGGAACAGGGTCCGGGATGAACACTGAAGCTTTCTTT
>TRBJ2-3|TRBV2|-|once
CASSEGSRPDTQYF
TGTGCCAGCAGTGAGGGCAGTAGGCCAGATACGCAGTATTTT
>TRBJ1-1|TRBV30|-|-
CAWSPNQGTEAFF
TGTGCCTGGAGTCCCAATCAGGGCACTGAAGCTTTCTTT
>TRBJ2-7|TRBV4-1|-|few
CASSQGVAVYEQYF
TGCGCCAGCAGCCAAGGGGTAGCAGTCTACGAGCAGTACTTC
>TRBJ1-6|TRBV5-6|-|-
CASSLSDKSSYNSPLHF
TGTGCCAGCAGCTTGTCGGACAAGAGCTCCTATAATTCACCCCTCCACTTT
>TRBJ1-1|TRBV27|-|-
CASSLFWAPNTEAFF
TGTGCCAGCAGTTTATTTTGGGCACCGAACACTGAAGCTTTCTTT
>TRBJ2-7|TRBV21-1|-|-
CASSKDRARSEQYF
TGTGCCAGCAGCAAGGACAGGGCGAGGAGCGAGCAGTACTTC